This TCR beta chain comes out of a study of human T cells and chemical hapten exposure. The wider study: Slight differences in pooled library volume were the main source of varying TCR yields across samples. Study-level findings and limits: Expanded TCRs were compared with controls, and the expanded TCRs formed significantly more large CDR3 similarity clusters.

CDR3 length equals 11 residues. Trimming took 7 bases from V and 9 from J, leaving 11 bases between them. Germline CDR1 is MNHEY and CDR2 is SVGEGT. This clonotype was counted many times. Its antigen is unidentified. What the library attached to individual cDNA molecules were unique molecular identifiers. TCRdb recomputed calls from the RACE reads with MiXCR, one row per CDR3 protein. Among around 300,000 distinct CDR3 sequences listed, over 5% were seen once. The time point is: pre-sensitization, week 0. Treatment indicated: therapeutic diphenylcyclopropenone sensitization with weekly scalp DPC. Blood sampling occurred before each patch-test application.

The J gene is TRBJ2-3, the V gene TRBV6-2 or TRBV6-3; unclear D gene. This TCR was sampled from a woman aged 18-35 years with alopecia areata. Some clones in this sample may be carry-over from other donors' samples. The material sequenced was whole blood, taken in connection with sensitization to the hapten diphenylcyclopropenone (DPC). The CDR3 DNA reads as TGTGCCAGCAAAGAACAAGAGACGCAGTATTTT. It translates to CASKEQETQYF.